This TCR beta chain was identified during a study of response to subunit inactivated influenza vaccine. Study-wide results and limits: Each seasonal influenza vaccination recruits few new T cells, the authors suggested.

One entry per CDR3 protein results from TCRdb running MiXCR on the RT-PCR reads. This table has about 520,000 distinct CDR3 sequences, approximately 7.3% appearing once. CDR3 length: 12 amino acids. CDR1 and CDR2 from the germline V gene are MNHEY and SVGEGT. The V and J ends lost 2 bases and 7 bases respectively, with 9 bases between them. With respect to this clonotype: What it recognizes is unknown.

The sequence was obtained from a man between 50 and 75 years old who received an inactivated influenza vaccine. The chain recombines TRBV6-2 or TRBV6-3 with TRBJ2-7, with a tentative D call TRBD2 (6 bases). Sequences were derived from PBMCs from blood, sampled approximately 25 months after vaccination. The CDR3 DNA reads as TGTGCCAGCAGTTACCTAGGGAGGGAGCAGTACTTC. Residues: CASSYLGREQYF.